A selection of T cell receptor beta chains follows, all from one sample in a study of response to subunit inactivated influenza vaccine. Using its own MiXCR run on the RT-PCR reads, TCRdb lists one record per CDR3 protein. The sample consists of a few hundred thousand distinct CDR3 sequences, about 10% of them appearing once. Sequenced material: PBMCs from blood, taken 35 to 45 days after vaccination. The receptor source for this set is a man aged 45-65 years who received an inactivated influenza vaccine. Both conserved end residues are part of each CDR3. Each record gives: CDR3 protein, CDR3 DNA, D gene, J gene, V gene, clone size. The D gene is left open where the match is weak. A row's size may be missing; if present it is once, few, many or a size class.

cdr3_aa: CAPRERQSSSYNEQFF
cdr3_nt: TGTGCCCCTAGGGAAAGGCAAAGTAGCTCCTACAATGAGCAGTTCTTC
d_call: NA
j_call: TRBJ2-1
v_call: TRBV24-1
clone_size: few

cdr3_aa: CASSREDLFNEQFF
cdr3_nt: TGCGCCAGCAGTCGGGAGGATCTTTTTAATGAGCAGTTCTTC
d_call: TRBD2
j_call: TRBJ2-1
v_call: TRBV4-3
clone_size: NA

cdr3_aa: CASSPGLAGGQTQYF
cdr3_nt: TGTGCCAGCAGCCCGGGACTAGCGGGAGGGCAGACCCAGTACTTC
d_call: TRBD2
j_call: TRBJ2-5
v_call: TRBV6-1
clone_size: NA

cdr3_aa: CASSPLATASHTF
cdr3_nt: TGTGCCAGCAGCCCCTTGGCGACAGCTAGTCACACCTTC
d_call: NA
j_call: TRBJ1-2
v_call: TRBV7-9
clone_size: many

cdr3_aa: CASSQAGAVGPDTQYF
cdr3_nt: TGTGCCAGCAGCCAAGCGGGAGCCGTAGGGCCAGATACGCAGTATTTT
d_call: NA
j_call: TRBJ2-3
v_call: TRBV3-1
clone_size: NA

cdr3_aa: CATSDWTGDQPQHF
cdr3_nt: TGTGCCACCAGTGACTGGACAGGGGATCAGCCCCAGCATTTT
d_call: TRBD1
j_call: TRBJ1-5
v_call: TRBV24-1
clone_size: NA

cdr3_aa: CASSVHGTSWGTEAFF
cdr3_nt: TGTGCCAGCAGCGTTCACGGGACCTCCTGGGGGACTGAAGCTTTCTTT
d_call: NA
j_call: TRBJ1-1
v_call: TRBV9
clone_size: few

cdr3_aa: CASSPGGIAEAFF
cdr3_nt: TGCGCCAGCAGCCCAGGGGGCATCGCTGAAGCTTTCTTT
d_call: TRBD1
j_call: TRBJ1-1
v_call: TRBV5-1
clone_size: few

cdr3_aa: CATSDFTNEQYF
cdr3_nt: TGTGCCACCAGTGATTTTACCAACGAGCAGTACTTC
d_call: NA
j_call: TRBJ2-7
v_call: TRBV24-1
clone_size: few

cdr3_aa: CASSLQGALRETQYF
cdr3_nt: TGCGCCAGCAGCTTACAGGGGGCGCTAAGGGAGACCCAGTACTTC
d_call: TRBD1
j_call: TRBJ2-5
v_call: TRBV5-1
clone_size: few

cdr3_aa: CSVDPTGGADTQYF
cdr3_nt: TGCAGCGTTGATCCGACAGGGGGGGCAGATACGCAGTATTTT
d_call: TRBD1
j_call: TRBJ2-3
v_call: TRBV29-1
clone_size: NA

cdr3_aa: CASSLVLAEVEQYF
cdr3_nt: TGCGCCAGCAGCTTGGTCCTAGCGGAAGTCGAGCAGTACTTC
d_call: TRBD2
j_call: TRBJ2-7
v_call: TRBV5-1
clone_size: NA

cdr3_aa: CASTWDWGPYEQYF
cdr3_nt: TGTGCCAGCACCTGGGACTGGGGCCCCTACGAGCAGTACTTC
d_call: NA
j_call: TRBJ2-7
v_call: TRBV28
clone_size: few

cdr3_aa: CASSSGQGGAYNSPLHF
cdr3_nt: TGTGCCAGCAGCTCGGGACAGGGGGGTGCCTATAATTCACCCCTCCACTTT
d_call: TRBD1
j_call: TRBJ1-6
v_call: TRBV7-9
clone_size: many

cdr3_aa: CASSYRGLYNEQFF
cdr3_nt: TGTGCCAGCAGCTACAGGGGGCTATACAATGAGCAGTTCTTC
d_call: TRBD1
j_call: TRBJ2-1
v_call: TRBV7-9
clone_size: few

cdr3_aa: CASSLYRDMTNTGELFF
cdr3_nt: TGTGCCAGCAGCTTATACCGGGACATGACGAACACCGGGGAGCTGTTTTTT
d_call: NA
j_call: TRBJ2-2
v_call: TRBV5-6
clone_size: NA

cdr3_aa: CASRQPGQGDTEAFF
cdr3_nt: TGTGCCAGCAGACAACCGGGACAGGGAGATACTGAAGCTTTCTTT
d_call: TRBD1
j_call: TRBJ1-1
v_call: TRBV25-1
clone_size: few

cdr3_aa: CASSLAQGGTNEKLFF
cdr3_nt: TGTGCCAGCAGCTTAGCCCAGGGGGGGACTAATGAAAAACTGTTTTTT
d_call: TRBD1
j_call: TRBJ1-4
v_call: TRBV7-9
clone_size: NA

cdr3_aa: CASSSDSNGELFF
cdr3_nt: TGTGCCAGCAGCTCCGACAGCAACGGGGAGCTGTTTTTT
d_call: NA
j_call: TRBJ2-2
v_call: TRBV7-6
clone_size: NA

cdr3_aa: CASSYLEGYNSPLHF
cdr3_nt: TGTGCCAGCAGTTACTTGGAAGGGTATAATTCACCCCTCCACTTT
d_call: NA
j_call: TRBJ1-6
v_call: TRBV6-5
clone_size: NA

cdr3_aa: CASSQRRIWYQETQYF
cdr3_nt: TGTGCCAGCAGCCAAAGGAGGATTTGGTACCAAGAGACCCAGTACTTC
d_call: NA
j_call: TRBJ2-5
v_call: TRBV7-8
clone_size: NA

cdr3_aa: CAIGTSGRDTQYF
cdr3_nt: TGTGCCATAGGGACTAGCGGGAGAGATACGCAGTATTTT
d_call: TRBD2
j_call: TRBJ2-3
v_call: TRBV10-3
clone_size: few

cdr3_aa: CASSLGQGLEHETQYF
cdr3_nt: TGTGCCAGCAGTCTTGGACAGGGTCTCGAGCACGAGACCCAGTACTTC
d_call: TRBD1
j_call: TRBJ2-5
v_call: TRBV28
clone_size: NA

cdr3_aa: CATEGLAYEQYF
cdr3_nt: TGTGCCACCGAGGGACTAGCGTACGAGCAGTACTTC
d_call: TRBD2
j_call: TRBJ2-7
v_call: TRBV3-1
clone_size: few

cdr3_aa: CASSMVGDTEAFF
cdr3_nt: TGTGCCAGCAGCATGGTGGGGGACACTGAAGCTTTCTTT
d_call: NA
j_call: TRBJ1-1
v_call: TRBV12-3/TRBV12-4
clone_size: NA

cdr3_aa: CASSLGPGQGEEQYF
cdr3_nt: TGTGCTAGCAGCTTAGGACCGGGACAGGGTGAAGAGCAGTACTTC
d_call: TRBD1
j_call: TRBJ2-7
v_call: TRBV7-7
clone_size: NA

cdr3_aa: CASSSWGTSDYEQYF
cdr3_nt: TGTGCCAGCAGCTCCTGGGGGACTAGCGACTACGAGCAGTACTTC
d_call: TRBD2
j_call: TRBJ2-7
v_call: TRBV7-2
clone_size: few

cdr3_aa: CASSYSTDGSSYEQYF
cdr3_nt: TGTGCCAGCAGTTACTCAACCGATGGGAGTTCCTACGAGCAGTACTTC
d_call: NA
j_call: TRBJ2-7
v_call: TRBV6-2/TRBV6-3
clone_size: few

cdr3_aa: CATSRDAGRSSTDTQYF
cdr3_nt: TGTGCCACCAGCAGAGATGCGGGACGCTCTAGCACAGATACGCAGTATTTT
d_call: NA
j_call: TRBJ2-3
v_call: TRBV15
clone_size: NA

cdr3_aa: CASSQGGKLFF
cdr3_nt: TGCGCCAGCAGCCAAGGGGGAAAACTGTTTTTT
d_call: NA
j_call: TRBJ1-4
v_call: TRBV4-3
clone_size: NA

cdr3_aa: CSVVPGQGTEAFF
cdr3_nt: TGCAGCGTCGTCCCGGGACAGGGGACTGAAGCTTTCTTT
d_call: TRBD1
j_call: TRBJ1-1
v_call: TRBV29-1
clone_size: many

cdr3_aa: CASSRRDSSYEQYF
cdr3_nt: TGTGCCAGCAGCCGCCGGGACAGCTCCTACGAGCAGTACTTC
d_call: TRBD1
j_call: TRBJ2-7
v_call: TRBV5-5
clone_size: many

cdr3_aa: CARQEANTGELFF
cdr3_nt: TGTGCCAGACAGGAAGCGAACACCGGGGAGCTGTTTTTT
d_call: NA
j_call: TRBJ2-2
v_call: TRBV7-9
clone_size: few

cdr3_aa: CASSAPGQGSDEQFF
cdr3_nt: TGTGCCAGCAGCGCACCGGGACAGGGTAGCGATGAGCAGTTCTTC
d_call: TRBD1
j_call: TRBJ2-1
v_call: TRBV5-8
clone_size: NA

cdr3_aa: CSAGPGNTEAFF
cdr3_nt: TGCAGTGCAGGCCCGGGGAACACTGAAGCTTTCTTT
d_call: NA
j_call: TRBJ1-1
v_call: TRBV20-1
clone_size: few

cdr3_aa: CASSQGSGGGPESEQFF
cdr3_nt: TGCGCCAGCAGCCAGGGTAGCGGGGGGGGGCCTGAAAGTGAGCAGTTCTTC
d_call: TRBD2
j_call: TRBJ2-1
v_call: TRBV4-3
clone_size: NA

cdr3_aa: CASSPDSGRLSYEQYF
cdr3_nt: TGCGCCAGCAGCCCGGATAGCGGGAGGCTCTCCTACGAGCAGTACTTC
d_call: TRBD2
j_call: TRBJ2-7
v_call: TRBV5-1
clone_size: NA

cdr3_aa: CASSSDRAKETQYF
cdr3_nt: TGTGCCAGCAGCTCGGACAGGGCGAAAGAGACCCAGTACTTC
d_call: TRBD1
j_call: TRBJ2-5
v_call: TRBV7-2
clone_size: NA